This T cell receptor (beta chain) is from a study of blood T cell repertoires in COVID-19. Study summary: Acute and convalescent COVID-19 specimens originated in the United States, Italy and Spain. PBMCs, B-cell-depleted T cells, or T cells provided the cDNA or gDNA that made up the material.

V gave up 2 bases and J gave up 5 bases, with 9 bases separating them. Germline CDR1 SEHNR, CDR2 FQNEAQ (reference sequence). The CDR3 contains 13 residues. Here immunoSEQ multiplex PCR was the method, and the copy in TCRdb shows in-frame clones only, minus some. The sample has more than 150,000 clones; more than 75% are singletons. The chain carries TRBV7-9 and TRBJ1-1, with unresolved D. The TCR originated in a woman aged 70 to 79 with COVID-19, enrolled during active disease. The specimen was peripheral blood. CDR3 sequence reads: CASSLSPETEAFF. The CDR3 nucleotides are TGTGCCAGCAGCTTATCCCCGGAGACTGAAGCTTTCTTT.